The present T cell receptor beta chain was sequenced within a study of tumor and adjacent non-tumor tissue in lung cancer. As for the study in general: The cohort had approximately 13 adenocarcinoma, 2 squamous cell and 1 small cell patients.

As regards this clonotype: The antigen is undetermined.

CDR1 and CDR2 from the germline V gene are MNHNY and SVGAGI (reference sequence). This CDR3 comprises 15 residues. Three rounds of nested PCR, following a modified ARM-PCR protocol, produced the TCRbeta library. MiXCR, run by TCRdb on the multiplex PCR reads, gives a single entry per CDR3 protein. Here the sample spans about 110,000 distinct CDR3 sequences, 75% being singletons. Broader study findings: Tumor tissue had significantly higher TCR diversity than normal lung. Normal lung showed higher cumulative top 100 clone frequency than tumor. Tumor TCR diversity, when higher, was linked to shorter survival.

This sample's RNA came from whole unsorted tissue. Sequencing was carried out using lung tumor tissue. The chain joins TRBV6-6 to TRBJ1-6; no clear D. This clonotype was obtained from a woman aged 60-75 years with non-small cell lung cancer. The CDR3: CVGNPLPRTNSPLHF. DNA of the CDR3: TGTGTCGGCAACCCCCTCCCTCGGACTAATTCACCCCTCCACTTT.